This T cell receptor beta chain was retrieved from a study of T cell changes during pregnancy in multiple sclerosis. Profiled with immunoSEQ multiplex PCR; TCRdb holds only in-frame clones, not every one. The table lists fewer than 80,000 clones, around 90% of them singletons. This CDR3 comprises 15 residues. The trim removed 6 bases at V and 4 bases at J, leaving 8 bases unmatched. Germline CDR1 reads MNHEY; CDR2 reads SVGAGI. This sequence joins TRBV6-5 and TRBJ1-5, with TRBD1 identical over 8 bases. The source was CD4+ T cells from peripheral blood mononuclear cells, collected in the third trimester of pregnancy. This clonotype was sampled from a female donor in good health, enrolled as a control in a pregnancy study. The CDR3 protein is CASRDTGGGNQPQHF. CDR3 DNA sequence: TGTGCCAGCAGAGACACAGGGGGTGGGAATCAGCCCCAGCATTTT.